The 7 T cell receptor beta chains reported below all come from one sample, sequenced in a study of T cell responses to AZD1222 COVID-19 vaccine. TCRdb keeps only in-frame clones here, not all; method: immunoSEQ multiplex PCR. The sample contains more than 100,000 clones, 80% to 90% of which appear only once. The specimen comprised peripheral blood, sampled on day 0 of AZD1222 vaccination. The receptor source for this set is an adult in good health.

This chain joins TRBV4-1 and TRBJ1-2; TRBD1 agrees at 7 bases. V shed 3 bases, J shed 5 bases, and the junction held 18 bases outside the gene matches. Germline CDR1 and CDR2: MGHRA and YSYEKL. The CDR3 consists of 18 residues. CDR3 coding DNA: TGCGCCAGCAGCCAGCCGACAGGGAGGGCTAACGCCGGGTATGGCTACACCTTC. Its translation: CASSQPTGRANAGYGYTF.

This chain links TRBV18 with TRBJ1-1; no reliable D call. CDR1 is KGHSH and CDR2 is LQKENI in the germline V gene. The CDR3 has 16 residues. Trimming stripped 4 bases from V and 1 base from J, with 16 bases between. As DNA, the CDR3 is TGTGCCAGCTCACTCGTAAGCGCGGCAACGAACACTGAAGCTTTCTTT. Translation gives CASSLVSAATNTEAFF.

The chain combines TRBV5-6 with TRBJ1-5; D is unclear. CDR3 length: 12 residues. The V gene lost 4 bases and the J gene lost 4 bases, with 6 bases spanning the gap. Germline V CDR1 and CDR2: SGHDT, YYEEEE. The CDR3 sequence: CASSRENQPQHF. Here the CDR3 DNA reads TGTGCCAGCAGCCGGGAAAATCAGCCCCAGCATTTT.

V is TRBV27 and J is TRBJ1-5, with TRBD1 identical over 8 bases. CDR3 length: 15 amino acids. J lost 3 bases, V lost 6 bases, and 7 bases had no gene match. Germline assignment: CDR1 MNHEY and CDR2 SMNVEV (reference sequence). In DNA, the CDR3 is TGTGCCAGCAGCCACGGGACAGGCCCCAATCAGCCCCAGCATTTT. Its protein is CASSHGTGPNQPQHF.

The chain carries TRBV5-1 and TRBJ2-1, with 9 nucleotides matching TRBD1. The CDR3 spans 15 residues. The germline gives CDR1 SGHRS, CDR2 YFSETQ. Trimming removed 8 bases from V and 2 bases from J; junction bases left unmatched: 8. The CDR3 region is CASSSGTGTYNEQFF. The CDR3 nucleotides read TGCGCCAGTTCTTCCGGGACAGGGACCTACAATGAGCAGTTCTTC.

This clone was observed at least ten times. The chain couples TRBV6-1 to TRBJ2-7; 10 nucleotides match TRBD2. The CDR3 is 15 residues long. The junction had 4 bases not matched to a gene; V was cut back by 3 bases and J by 2 bases. From germline, CDR1 is MNHNS and CDR2 SASEGT. The chain's CDR3 is CASSESSGGPYEQYF. The CDR3 bases are TGTGCCAGCAGTGAGTCTAGCGGGGGCCCCTACGAGCAGTACTTC.

This sequence joins TRBV9 and TRBJ2-7; D may be TRBD1 (6 bases). The V and J ends lost 4 bases and 2 bases respectively, with 16 bases between them. The germline gives CDR1 SGDLS, CDR2 YYNGEE. The CDR3 contains 15 residues. CDR3 bases: TGTGCCAGCAGCCCGAAAACCGGACAGCCCTACGAGCAGTACTTC. Encoded protein: CASSPKTGQPYEQYF.